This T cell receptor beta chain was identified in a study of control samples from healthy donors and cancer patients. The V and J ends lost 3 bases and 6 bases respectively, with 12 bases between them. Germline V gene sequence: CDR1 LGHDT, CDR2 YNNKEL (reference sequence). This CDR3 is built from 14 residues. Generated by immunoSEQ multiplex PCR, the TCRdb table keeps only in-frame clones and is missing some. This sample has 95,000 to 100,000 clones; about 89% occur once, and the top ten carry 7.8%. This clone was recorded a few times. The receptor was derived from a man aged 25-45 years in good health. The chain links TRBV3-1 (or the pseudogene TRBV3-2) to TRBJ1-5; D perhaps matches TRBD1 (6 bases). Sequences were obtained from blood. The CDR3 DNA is TGTGCCAGCAGCCATTCGCAGGGGCTTCAGCCCCAGCATTTT. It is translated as CASSHSQGLQPQHF.